The 18 T cell receptor beta chains given below trace back to one sample, sequenced in a study of beta chain features in type 1 diabetes. Sequenced material consisted of expressed TCRB transcripts (all of the isolated RNA was reverse transcribed). Some clones are missing from TCRdb's copy, which holds only in-frame ones; the method was immunoSEQ multiplex PCR. The sample has fewer than 650,000 clones; roughly 15% are singletons. Sequencing input: naive CD4+ T cells from blood. Source of these receptors: a man younger than 30 in good health.

This clone turned up a few times. This chain connects TRBV10-3 to TRBJ2-5, with D tentatively TRBD1 (5 bases). From germline, CDR1 is ENHRY and CDR2 SYGVKD. The CDR3 spans 13 residues. The ends were cut back, 4 bases at V and 1 base at J, with 7 bases in the middle. The CDR3, as DNA: TGTGCCATCAGTGTGGACACCCAAGAGACCCAGTACTTC. It is translated as CAISVDTQETQYF.

The rearrangement links TRBV29-1 to TRBJ1-2; a weak D match, TRBD1 (6 bases). There are 13 residues in the CDR3. Germline CDR1 reads SQVTM; CDR2 reads ANQGSEA. V was pared by 5 bases and J by 2 bases, with 12 bases between. The CDR3 region has the DNA TGCAGCGTTTATTCGACAGGAAACTATGGCTACACCTTC. Translated, it gives CSVYSTGNYGYTF.

The chain has TRBV20-1 and TRBJ1-3, with D possibly matching TRBD1 (5 bases). V was cut by 3 bases and J by 13 bases, with 13 bases left in between. CDR1 and CDR2 (germline): DFQATT, SNEGSKA (reference sequence). CDR3 length: 11 residues. The CDR3 bases are TGCAGTGCTAGCGAGTTCTGGGGGATATATTTT. Amino acid sequence: CSASEFWGIYF.

This clone was detected a few times. As DNA, the CDR3 is TGTGCCAGCAGCCCCTCGGACGGAGTCTCCTACGAGCAGTACTTC. Protein sequence: CASSPSDGVSYEQYF. V is TRBV5-5 and J is TRBJ2-7; D ambiguous. Germline V gives CDR1 SGHKS, CDR2 YYEKEE (reference sequence). The ends were cut back, 4 bases at V and 0 bases at J, with 14 bases in the middle. The CDR3 is made up of 15 amino acids.

This clone showed up just a few times. The chain recombines TRBV7-2 with TRBJ1-5, with 8 positions matching TRBD1. Looked up from germline, CDR1 is SGHTA and CDR2 is FQGNSA. The CDR3 is made up of 17 amino acids. The V segment lost 1 base and the J segment 2 bases; nucleotides outside the gene matches: 7. The CDR3 DNA reads as TGTGCCAGCAGCTTAGGGTCAGGGGGCAGGGGCAATCAGCCCCAGCATTTT. Protein product: CASSLGSGGRGNQPQHF.

This clone was recorded a few times. The chain joins TRBV18 to TRBJ2-3; unclear D gene. V lost 4 bases to trimming and J lost 1 base, with 6 bases between them. This CDR3 has 13 amino acids. From germline, CDR1 is KGHSH and CDR2 LQKENI. The CDR3 DNA is TGTGCCAGCTCACGGCAGGGCACAGATACGCAGTATTTT. As protein: CASSRQGTDTQYF.

V and J are TRBV5-4 and TRBJ2-3, with D maybe TRBD2 (6 bases). Looked up from germline, CDR1 is SGHNT and CDR2 is YYREEE (reference sequence). There are 16 residues in the CDR3. V shed 0 bases and J shed 4 bases, with 15 bases lying between them. CDR3 DNA sequence: TGTGCCAGCAGCTTGGTCGGGGGTACGATCGCAGATACGCAGTATTTT. Translation: CASSLVGGTIADTQYF.

The chain uses TRBV2 and TRBJ1-2, with 9 bases lining up with TRBD1. The CDR3 totals 14 residues. CDR1 and CDR2 from the germline V gene are SNHLY and FYNNEI. The V and J ends lost 7 bases and 3 bases, in that order; junction bases with no gene match: 6. The CDR3, as DNA: TGTGCCAGCACCCGGGACAGGGCTTACTATGGCTACACCTTC. Translated: CASTRDRAYYGYTF. Using reference TRBV2 and TRBJ1-2 for the parts outside the CDR3, the full variable domain is EPEVTQTPSHQVTQMGQEVILRCVPISNHLYFYWYRQILGQKVEFLVSFYNNEISEKSEIFDDQFSVERPDGSNFTLKIRSTKLEDSAMYFCASTRDRAYYGYTFGSGTRLTVV.

This clone was observed a handful of times. The gene calls are TRBV9 and TRBJ1-6, with unresolved D. In germline, CDR1 is SGDLS, CDR2 YYNGEE. V lost 0 bases and J lost 10, with 17 bases in between. The CDR3 runs 16 residues. The CDR3 DNA is TGTGCCAGCAGCGTAGAGGGTTCCAGGTTTGGATCACCCCTCCACTTT. It specifies CASSVEGSRFGSPLHF.

The chain carries TRBV30 and TRBJ2-5; 9 bases match TRBD2. J was trimmed by 5 bases and V by 0 bases; bases with no gene match: 10. Germline CDR1 is GTSNPN and CDR2 is SVGIG (reference sequence). The CDR3 is made up of 16 amino acids. CDR3 region: CAWSVTGRGGAETQYF. In nucleotides, the CDR3 is TGTGCCTGGAGTGTAACGGGTCGCGGGGGGGCGGAGACCCAGTACTTC. Variable domain in full (rest from reference TRBV30 and TRBJ2-5): SQTIHQWPATLVQPVGSPLSLECTVEGTSNPNLYWYRQAAGRGLQLLFYSVGIGQISSEVPQNLSASRPQDRQFILSSKKLLLSDSGFYLCAWSVTGRGGAETQYFGPGTRLLVL.

The rearrangement uses TRBV4-1 and TRBJ1-1, with a possible D match to TRBD1 (6 bases). The CDR3 length is 21 residues. The germline V gene has CDR1 MGHRA and CDR2 YSYEKL. V shed 0 bases and J shed 0 bases, with 26 bases lying between them. CDR3 nucleotide sequence: TGCGCCAGCAGCCAAGATCGGGGGGCGGGAATACCGTTCAGGATGAACACTGAAGCTTTCTTT. This encodes CASSQDRGAGIPFRMNTEAFF.

Only a few counts were recorded for this clone. The sample contains more than one DNA sequence encoding this CDR3. The genes are TRBV5-1 and TRBJ2-5; D call uncertain. Deletions cut 2 bases from V and 5 bases from J, with 10 bases between. CDR1 and CDR2 from the germline V gene are SGHRS and YFSETQ. The CDR3 extends over 13 amino acids. Written as DNA, the CDR3 is TGCGCCAGCAGCTTATTGCTCCAGGAGACCCAGTACTTC. Protein: CASSLLLQETQYF.

This clone has ten or more counts. The rearrangement links TRBV4-3 to TRBJ1-6; D remains unclear. Germline V lookup: CDR1 LGHNA, CDR2 YSLEER. The CDR3 spans 12 residues. V lost 4 bases to trimming and J lost 7 bases, with 5 bases between them. CDR3 amino acids: CASSLENSPLHF. The CDR3 DNA is TGCGCCAGCAGCCTTGAGAATTCACCCCTCCACTTT.

The CDR3 bases are TGTGCCAGCAGACTTGATAGGGCCCTGGGTGATGAGCAGTTCTTC. This sequence encodes CASRLDRALGDEQFF. This chain joins TRBV7-2 and TRBJ2-1, with D unclear. Trimming left V 6 bases short and J 8 bases short, with 20 bases between. The CDR3 extends over 15 amino acids. The V gene's germline CDR1 is SGHTA and CDR2 FQGNSA. The full variable domain, with the rest looked up from reference TRBV7-2 and TRBJ2-1, is GAGVSQSPSNKVTEKGKDVELRCDPISGHTALYWYRQSLGQGLEFLIYFQGNSAPDKSGLPSDRFSAERTGGSVSTLTIQRTQQEDSAVYLCASRLDRALGDEQFFGPGTRLTVL.

The chain uses TRBV7-3 and TRBJ2-1; 7 bases are a match to TRBD2. The germline gives CDR1 SGHTA, CDR2 FQGTGA. This CDR3 has 13 amino acids. The V and J ends lost 5 bases and 7 bases, in that order; junction bases with no gene match: 5. The CDR3 DNA sequence: TGTGCCAGCAGCCAAGCCGGGGGGAATGAGCAGTTCTTC. The encoded protein is CASSQAGGNEQFF.

This clone was seen a few times. Other DNA sequences from this sample encode an identical CDR3 as well. The rearrangement uses TRBV7-9 and TRBJ1-1, with TRBD1 as a possible D gene (5 bases). The germline V gene encodes CDR1 SEHNR and CDR2 FQNEAQ (reference sequence). The CDR3 sequence is 13 residues long. Trimming removed 5 bases from V and 2 bases from J, with 9 bases in between. The CDR3: CASSLGHNTEAFF. The CDR3 DNA sequence: TGTGCCAGCAGCCTAGGACATAACACTGAAGCTTTCTTT.

This clone was seen more than once but under ten times. This chain links TRBV7-2 with TRBJ1-1; D is unclear. Germline CDR1 and CDR2: SGHTA and FQGNSA. This CDR3 is built from 13 residues. V was shortened by 4 bases and J by 5 bases, with 11 bases between the two germline ends. DNA for the CDR3: TGTGCCAGCAGCTCTAACGGAGTTACTGAAGCTTTCTTT. Translated: CASSSNGVTEAFF. The entire variable domain, with the rest obtained from reference TRBV7-2 and TRBJ1-1, is as follows: GAGVSQSPSNKVTEKGKDVELRCDPISGHTALYWYRQSLGQGLEFLIYFQGNSAPDKSGLPSDRFSAERTGGSVSTLTIQRTQQEDSAVYLCASSSNGVTEAFFGQGTRLTVV.

This clone was seen only a few times. Other DNA sequences of this sample code for an identical CDR3. This chain uses TRBV4-1 with TRBJ2-4; TRBD2 aligns across 14 bases. J gave up 0 bases and V 1 base, and 2 bases lay outside the gene matches. This CDR3 spans 18 amino acids. Germline assignment: CDR1 MGHRA and CDR2 YSYEKL. The CDR3 nucleotides are TGCGCCAGCAGCCAAGGACTAGCGGGAGGGCTAGCCAAAAACATTCAGTACTTC. Translating gives CASSQGLAGGLAKNIQYF.